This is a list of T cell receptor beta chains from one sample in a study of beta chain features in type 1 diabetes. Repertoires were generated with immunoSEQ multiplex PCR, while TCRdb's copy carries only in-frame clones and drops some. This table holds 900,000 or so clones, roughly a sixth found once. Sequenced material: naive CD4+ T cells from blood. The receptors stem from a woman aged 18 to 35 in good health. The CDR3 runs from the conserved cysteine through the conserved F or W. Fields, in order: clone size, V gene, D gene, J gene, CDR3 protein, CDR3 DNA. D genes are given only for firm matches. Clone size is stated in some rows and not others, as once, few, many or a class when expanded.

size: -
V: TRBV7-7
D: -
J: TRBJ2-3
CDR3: CASSSRPTDTQYF
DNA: TGTGCTAGCAGCTCTCGACCCACAGATACGCAGTATTTT

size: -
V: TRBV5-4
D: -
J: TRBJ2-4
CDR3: CASSLGQGGNIQYF
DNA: TGTGCCAGCAGCTTGGGACAGGGAGGGAACATTCAGTACTTC

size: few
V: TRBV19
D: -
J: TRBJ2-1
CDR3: CASSTVVSGEQFF
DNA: TGTGCCAGTAGTACGGTGGTGTCGGGTGAGCAGTTCTTC

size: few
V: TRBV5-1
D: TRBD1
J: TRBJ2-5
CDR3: CASSLRGQQETQYF
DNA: TGCGCCAGCAGCTTGAGGGGACAGCAAGAGACCCAGTACTTC

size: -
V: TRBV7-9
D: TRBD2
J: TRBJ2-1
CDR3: CASSFRTSGRIYNEQFF
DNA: TGTGCCAGCAGCTTCAGGACTAGCGGGAGAATATACAATGAGCAGTTCTTC

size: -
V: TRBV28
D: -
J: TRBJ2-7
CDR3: CASSPGYEQYF
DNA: TGTGCCAGCAGTCCCGGCTACGAGCAGTACTTC

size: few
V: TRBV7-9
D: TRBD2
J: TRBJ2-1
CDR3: CASSLPRLADYNEQFF
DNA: TGTGCCAGCAGCTTACCCCGCCTAGCGGACTACAATGAGCAGTTCTTC

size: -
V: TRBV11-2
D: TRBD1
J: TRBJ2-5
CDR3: CASRMTGIETQYF
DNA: TGTGCCAGCAGGATGACAGGGATCGAGACCCAGTACTTC

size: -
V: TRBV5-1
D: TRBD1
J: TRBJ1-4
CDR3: CASSSKGQGNEKLFF
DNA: TGCGCCAGCAGCTCGAAGGGACAGGGAAATGAAAAACTGTTTTTT

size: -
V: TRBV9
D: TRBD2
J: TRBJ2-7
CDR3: CASSPRTSGRSYEQYF
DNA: TGTGCCAGCAGCCCAAGGACTAGCGGGAGGTCCTACGAGCAGTACTTC

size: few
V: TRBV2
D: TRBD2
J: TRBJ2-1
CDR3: CASSETSGGYNEQFF
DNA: TGTGCCAGCAGTGAGACTAGCGGGGGTTACAATGAGCAGTTCTTC

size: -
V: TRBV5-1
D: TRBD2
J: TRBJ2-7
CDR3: CASTPGGALYEQYF
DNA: TGCGCCAGCACTCCCGGGGGGGCCCTATACGAGCAGTACTTC

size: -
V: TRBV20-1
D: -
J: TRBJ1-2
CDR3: CSARDNYGYTF
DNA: TGCAGTGCTAGGGACAACTATGGCTACACCTTC

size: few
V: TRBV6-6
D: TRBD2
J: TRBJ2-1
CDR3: CASSYGGSNEQFF
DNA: TGTGCCAGCAGTTACGGCGGGAGTAATGAGCAGTTCTTC

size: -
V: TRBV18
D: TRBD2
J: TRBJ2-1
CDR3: CASSPPGTSDYNEQFF
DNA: TGTGCCAGCTCACCACCTGGGACTAGCGATTACAATGAGCAGTTCTTC

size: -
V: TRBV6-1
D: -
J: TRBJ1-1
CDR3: CASSYDSHTEAFF
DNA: TGTGCCAGCAGCTACGACAGCCACACTGAAGCTTTCTTT

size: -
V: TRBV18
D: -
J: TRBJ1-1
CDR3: CASSPPGGIEAFF
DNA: TGTGCCAGCTCACCACCGGGAGGGATTGAAGCTTTCTTT

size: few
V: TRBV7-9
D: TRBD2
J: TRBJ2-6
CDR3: CASSPGLAGAPGANVLTF
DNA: TGTGCCAGCAGCCCCGGACTAGCGGGAGCCCCTGGGGCCAACGTCCTGACTTTC

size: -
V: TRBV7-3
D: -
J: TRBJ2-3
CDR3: CASSDSSTDTQYF
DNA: TGTGCCAGCAGCGATTCTAGCACAGATACGCAGTATTTT

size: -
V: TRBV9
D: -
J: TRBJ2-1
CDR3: CASSVRDGTYNEQFF
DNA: TGTGCCAGCAGCGTAAGGGACGGAACCTACAATGAGCAGTTCTTC

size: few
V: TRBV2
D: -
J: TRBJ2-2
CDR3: CAGKTGTNTGELFF
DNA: TGTGCCGGCAAGACAGGAACTAACACCGGGGAGCTGTTTTTT

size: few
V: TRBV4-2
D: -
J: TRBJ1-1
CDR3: CASSQVLENTEAFF
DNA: TGTGCCAGCAGCCAAGTTTTGGAGAACACTGAAGCTTTCTTT

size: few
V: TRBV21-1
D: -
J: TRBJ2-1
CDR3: CARSAGSSYNEQFF
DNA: TGTGCCAGGTCAGCGGGAAGCTCCTACAATGAGCAGTTCTTC

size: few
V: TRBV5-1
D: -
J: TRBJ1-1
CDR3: CASSWGRENTEAFF
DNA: TGCGCCAGCAGCTGGGGCAGGGAGAACACTGAAGCTTTCTTT

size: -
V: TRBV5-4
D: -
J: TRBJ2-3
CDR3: CASSLGYTQYF
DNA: TGTGCCAGCAGCTTGGGGTATACGCAGTATTTT

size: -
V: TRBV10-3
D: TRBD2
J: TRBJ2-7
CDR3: CATTSGSRGAYEQYF
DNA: TGTGCCACTACTAGCGGGAGCAGGGGGGCCTACGAGCAGTACTTC

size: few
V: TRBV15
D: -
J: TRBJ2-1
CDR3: CATRLAVYNEQFF
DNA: TGTGCCACCAGGCTAGCAGTCTACAATGAGCAGTTCTTC

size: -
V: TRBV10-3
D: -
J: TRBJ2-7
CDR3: CASGSASEEQYF
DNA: TGCGCCTCGGGAAGTGCCTCGGAGGAGCAGTACTTC

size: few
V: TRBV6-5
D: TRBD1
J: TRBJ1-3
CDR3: CASSYGDSPNTIYF
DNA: TGTGCCAGCAGTTACGGGGACAGTCCGAACACCATATATTTT

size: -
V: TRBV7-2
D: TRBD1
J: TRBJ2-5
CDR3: CASSLQGARETQYF
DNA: TGTGCCAGCAGCTTACAGGGGGCTCGGGAGACCCAGTACTTC

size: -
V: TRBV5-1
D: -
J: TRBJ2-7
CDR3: CASSLQRQNYEQYF
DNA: TGCGCCAGCAGCTTACAGAGGCAGAACTACGAGCAGTACTTC

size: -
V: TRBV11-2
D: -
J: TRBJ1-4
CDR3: CASSFLGWGNEKLFF
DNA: TGTGCCAGCAGCTTTTTGGGTTGGGGGAATGAAAAACTGTTTTTT

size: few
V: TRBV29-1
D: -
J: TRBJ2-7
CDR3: CSVGPTVRGPYEQYF
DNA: TGCAGCGTGGGGCCCACGGTCAGGGGTCCTTACGAGCAGTACTTC

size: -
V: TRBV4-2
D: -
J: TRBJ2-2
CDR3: CASSQSSFVTGELFF
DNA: TGTGCCAGCAGCCAAAGCTCCTTTGTCACCGGGGAGCTGTTTTTT

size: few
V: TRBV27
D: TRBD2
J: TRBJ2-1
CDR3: CASSYGLAAYNEQFF
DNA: TGTGCCAGCAGTTATGGGCTAGCGGCATACAATGAGCAGTTCTTC

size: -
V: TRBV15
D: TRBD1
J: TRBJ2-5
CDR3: CATSRHGTAETQYF
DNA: TGTGCCACCAGCAGACATGGGACAGCAGAGACCCAGTACTTC

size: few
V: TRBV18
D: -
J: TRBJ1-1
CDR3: CASSPLQGRVTEAFF
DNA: TGTGCCAGCTCACCGCTACAGGGCAGGGTCACTGAAGCTTTCTTT

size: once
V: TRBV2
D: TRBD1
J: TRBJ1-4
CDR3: CASSTRQGINEKLFF
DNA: TGTGCCAGCAGTACCCGACAGGGGATTAATGAAAAACTGTTTTTT

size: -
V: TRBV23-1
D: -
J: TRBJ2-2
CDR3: CASSQGPIGRLLTGELFF
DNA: TGCGCCAGCAGTCAAGGTCCGATTGGGAGACTATTGACCGGGGAGCTGTTTTTT

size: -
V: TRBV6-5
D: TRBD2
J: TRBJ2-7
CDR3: CASRAGTSGSHEQYF
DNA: TGTGCCAGCAGAGCCGGGACTAGCGGGAGCCACGAGCAGTACTTC

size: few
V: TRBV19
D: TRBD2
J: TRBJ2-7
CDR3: CASGALAGGAYEQYF
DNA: TGTGCCAGTGGGGCACTAGCGGGAGGAGCCTACGAGCAGTACTTC